The entry below describes one TCR beta chain. The antigen remains undetermined. The sample comes from a study of cytomegalovirus exposure and HLA in healthy donors. The PCR made use of 60 Vbeta and 13 Jbeta primers. In the study's own analysis: There were around 80 million unique TCR beta chains by a later count, and approximately 10 million of them were shared. The assay was immunoSEQ multiplex PCR, and TCRdb's table has in-frame clones only and misses some. The D gene and trimming were derived from the DNA, and the V and J assignments and clone size from that table. The sample gives approximately 100,000 clones, around 10% of which show up once; approximately 6% is in the top ten. This CDR3 comprises 16 residues. V was clipped by 0 bases and J by 4 bases; unmatched bases: 6. Germline CDR1 MNHEY, CDR2 SVGAGI. General observations from the study: Common viral pathogens seemed, in a later analysis, to connect with several of the most significant clusters. In an earlier analysis, in 540 or so donors, most V segments appeared productive either ~87% or ~30% of the time.

The sequencing input was PBMCs. The J gene is TRBJ2-7, the V gene TRBV6-5, with 10 nucleotides matching TRBD2. The receptor was isolated from a middle-aged man in good health and CMV-seropositive. CDR3 bases: TGTGCCAGCAGTTACTCGATCCTAGCGGGAGCTTACGAGCAGTACTTC. The encoded protein is CASSYSILAGAYEQYF.